This T cell receptor (beta chain) was documented in a study of regulatory T cells in long-lasting Graves disease. This clonotype showed up just a few times. This CDR3 contains 13 residues. Germline V gives CDR1 MDHEN, CDR2 SYDVKM. With 3 bases clipped from V and 8 bases from J, the junction kept 1 base outside the gene matches. Time point of the sample: newly diagnosed GD, antithyroid drugs for less than 3 months. Extracted RNA from PBMCs served as the source of the TCR library. Arm-PCR of CDR3 regions with iRepertoire HTBI primers generated TCR beta libraries. TCRdb used MiXCR to reprocess the multiplex PCR reads, holding one entry per CDR3 protein. The table shows about 430,000 distinct CDR3 sequences, with approximately 15% occurring only once. The data also belong to a second study, concerning T cells in Graves' hyperthyroidism and ophthalmopathy.

Material: peripheral blood mononuclear cells (PBMCs), obtained at new diagnosis, from a patient treated with antithyroid drugs. The chain has TRBV28 and TRBJ1-5; TRBD1 aligns across 10 bases. This receptor was taken from a middle-aged woman with Graves disease. CDR3: CASSLGQGKPQHF. The DNA of the CDR3 is TGTGCCAGCAGTTTGGGACAGGGGAAGCCCCAGCATTTT.